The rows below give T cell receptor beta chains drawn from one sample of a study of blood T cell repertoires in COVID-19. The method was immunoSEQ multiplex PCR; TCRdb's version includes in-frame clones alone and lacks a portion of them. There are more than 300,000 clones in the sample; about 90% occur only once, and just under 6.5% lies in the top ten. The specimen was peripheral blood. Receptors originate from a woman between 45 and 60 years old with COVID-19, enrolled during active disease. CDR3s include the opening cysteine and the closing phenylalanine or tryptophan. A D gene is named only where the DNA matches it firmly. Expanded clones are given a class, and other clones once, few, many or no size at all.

CGRLAKETQYF	TGTGGCCGACTAGCGAAAGAGACCCAGTACTTC	-	TRBJ2-5	TRBD2	TRBV20-1
CASSQDVFGGPKNIQYF	TGTGCCAGCAGCCAAGATGTTTTCGGGGGGCCTAAAAACATTCAGTACTTC	-	TRBJ2-4	-	TRBV14
CASSPARGGSGLETQYF	TGTGCCAGCAGCCCCGCCCGAGGCGGGAGTGGACTGGAGACCCAGTACTTC	-	TRBJ2-5	TRBD2	TRBV11-2
CASSTGLLNEKLFF	TGTGCCAGTAGCACGGGACTTTTAAATGAAAAACTGTTTTTT	-	TRBJ1-4	-	TRBV19
CASEIGAQGGEGYTF	TGCGCCAGCGAGATTGGGGCCCAAGGAGGGGAAGGCTACACCTTC	-	TRBJ1-2	-	TRBV5-1
CASSPGIRNEQFF	TGTGCCAGCAGTCCGGGTATTAGAAATGAGCAGTTCTTC	-	TRBJ2-1	-	TRBV2
CASSRGQLLTGELFF	TGTGCCAGCAGCCGGGGACAGTTACTTACCGGGGAGCTGTTTTTT	-	TRBJ2-2	TRBD1	TRBV9
CATSDSRGGQNSPLHF	TGTGCCACCAGTGATTCCCGCGGGGGGCAAAATTCACCCCTCCACTTT	few	TRBJ1-6	-	TRBV24-1
CSGGLELWSDTQYF	TGCAGCGGGGGACTAGAATTGTGGTCAGATACGCAGTATTTT	-	TRBJ2-3	TRBD2	TRBV29-1
CASSTYRAEGYTF	TGTGCCAGCAGTACCTACAGGGCGGAGGGCTACACCTTC	-	TRBJ1-2	-	TRBV12-3/TRBV12-4
CASSRQGSRYTF	TGTGCCAGCAGTCGACAGGGTTCGCGCTACACCTTC	-	TRBJ1-2	TRBD1	TRBV6-2/TRBV6-3
CASSSPGTRGTEAFF	TGTGCCAGCAGTTCGCCTGGGACACGGGGCACTGAAGCTTTCTTT	-	TRBJ1-1	-	TRBV25-1
CASRGQVDTEAFF	TGTGCCAGCAGGGGACAGGTAGACACTGAAGCTTTCTTT	-	TRBJ1-1	TRBD1	TRBV2
CASSPQTSGRFVETQYF	TGTGCCAGCAGTCCTCAGACTAGCGGGAGATTTGTCGAGACCCAGTACTTC	-	TRBJ2-5	TRBD2	TRBV7-3
CASSGRLAGPEQFF	TGTGCCAGCAGTGGGCGACTAGCGGGACCTGAGCAGTTCTTC	-	TRBJ2-1	TRBD2	TRBV2
CASSFTGTGGYGYTF	TGTGCCAGCAGCTTTACCGGGACAGGGGGCTATGGCTACACCTTC	once	TRBJ1-2	TRBD1	TRBV7-9
CASTPTLPGQTRNTEAFF	TGTGCCAGCACCCCGACCCTTCCGGGACAGACGAGGAACACTGAAGCTTTCTTT	-	TRBJ1-1	TRBD1	TRBV5-4
CATDLAHSSSGRKCTYEQYF	TGTGCCACCGACCTAGCGCATTCGTCTAGCGGGAGGAAGTGTACCTACGAGCAGTACTTC	few	TRBJ2-7	TRBD2	TRBV19
CASSLFGGTFYEQYF	TGTGCCAGCAGTTTATTTGGCGGGACCTTCTACGAGCAGTACTTC	-	TRBJ2-7	-	TRBV28
CASSYLSSGPIRPQHF	TGTGCCAGCAGTTACTTGTCCTCAGGCCCGATCCGGCCCCAGCATTTT	-	TRBJ1-5	-	TRBV6-2/TRBV6-3
CASSPRTFAGELFF	TGTGCCAGCAGCCCCCGGACATTTGCCGGGGAGCTGTTTTTT	-	TRBJ2-2	-	TRBV7-2
CASSEVGVEAFF	TGTGCCAGCAGTGAAGTAGGGGTTGAAGCTTTCTTT	-	TRBJ1-1	-	TRBV6-1
CAWSLDRAYNEQFF	TGTGCCTGGAGTTTGGACAGGGCTTACAATGAGCAGTTCTTC	-	TRBJ2-1	TRBD1	TRBV30
CASSDPGFGYTF	TGTGCCAGCAGCGATCCAGGGTTTGGCTACACCTTC	once	TRBJ1-2	-	TRBV13
CASSPGRGGYGYTF	TGCGCCAGCAGCCCGGGGAGGGGAGGCTATGGCTACACCTTC	-	TRBJ1-2	-	TRBV4-3
CASTQGFVAGVIYEQYF	TGTGCCTCCACACAGGGGTTTGTAGCGGGAGTGATCTACGAGCAGTACTTC	-	TRBJ2-7	TRBD2	TRBV30
CASTDRWRGLYNEQFF	TGTGCCAGCACCGACCGGTGGCGGGGCCTTTACAATGAGCAGTTCTTC	-	TRBJ2-1	-	TRBV25-1
CASSSYSGTTYEQYF	TGTGCCAGCAGCTCCTATAGCGGGACCACCTACGAGCAGTACTTC	-	TRBJ2-7	TRBD2	TRBV5-4
CASGQGAGSNQPQHF	TGTGCCAGCGGACAGGGGGCGGGAAGCAATCAGCCCCAGCATTTT	few	TRBJ1-5	TRBD1	TRBV19